The 26 T cell receptor beta chains below come from one sample, sequenced in a study of cytomegalovirus exposure and HLA in healthy donors. PCR used 60 Vbeta primers and 13 Jbeta primers. The protocol was immunoSEQ multiplex PCR, while the TCRdb copy is restricted to in-frame clones and leaves out a portion. The table has 150,000 to 200,000 clones, roughly four fifths seen once. The specimen sequenced was PBMCs. The receptors derive from a man aged 18 to 29 in good health and CMV-seronegative.

This clone was detected only a few times. This CDR3 is also generated by other DNA sequences in the sample. This chain links TRBV7-2 with TRBJ1-2, with D hard to call. Germline V gene data show CDR1 as SGHTA and CDR2 as FQGNSA. This CDR3 is 13 amino acids long. V lost 5 bases and J lost 2, with 9 bases in between. The CDR3 DNA follows: TGTGCCAGCAGCCCTACCGGGAACTATGGCTACACCTTC. Its protein is CASSPTGNYGYTF.

The chain recombines TRBV6-1 with TRBJ2-3, with D possibly TRBD2 on 6 matching bases. The CDR3 spans 15 residues. V lost 2 bases, J lost 0 bases, and 9 bases lay in between. The germline V gene has CDR1 MNHNS and CDR2 SASEGT. CDR3 sequence reads: CASSEMRGSTDTQYF. For the CDR3, the DNA is TGTGCCAGCAGTGAAATGCGGGGTAGCACAGATACGCAGTATTTT.

The chain links TRBV11-2 to TRBJ2-1; TRBD1 matches at 8 bases. Germline V gene lookup returns CDR1 SGHAT and CDR2 FQNNGV. There are 17 residues in the CDR3. V lost 2 bases and J lost 8; bases outside the gene matches: 14. CDR3 sequence: CASSLRFTGQGLDEQFF. The CDR3 DNA sequence: TGTGCCAGCAGCTTAAGGTTCACAGGACAGGGACTTGATGAGCAGTTCTTC.

The chain combines TRBV4-3 with TRBJ2-1; TRBD2 matches at 12 bases. The CDR3 is 18 amino acids. Trimming removed 0 bases from V and 6 bases from J; junction bases left unmatched: 9. CDR1 LGHNA and CDR2 YSLEER come from the germline V gene. CDR3 coding DNA: TGCGCCAGCAGCCAAGATTCGGTACTAGCGGGGGGATTCAATGAGCAGTTCTTC. This sequence encodes CASSQDSVLAGGFNEQFF.

The chain joins TRBV10-3 to TRBJ2-3; 11 bases agree with TRBD2. Germline CDR1 is ENHRY and CDR2 is SYGVKD. This CDR3 comprises 17 residues. The V gene end was trimmed by 4 bases and the J gene end by 4 bases; junction bases not matched to a gene: 10. The CDR3 coding sequence is TGTGCCATCAGTGGTAGGAGTAGCGGGAGGGCGGCAGATACGCAGTATTTT. Translating it yields CAISGRSSGRAADTQYF.

This chain connects TRBV15 to TRBJ1-2, with D possibly matching TRBD1 (6 bases). V lost 5 bases to trimming and J lost 1 base, with 11 bases between them. This CDR3 has 14 residues. CDR1 is LNHNV, CDR2 YYDKDF, per germline (reference sequence). CDR3: CATSLLGGNYGYTF. The CDR3 DNA reads TGTGCCACCAGCTTATTAGGGGGTAACTATGGCTACACCTTC.

The chain's CDR3 is CASSPTGSGIYEQYF. The CDR3 DNA is TGTGCCAGCAGCCCTACTGGTAGCGGGATATACGAGCAGTACTTC. The rearrangement joins TRBV7-2 to TRBJ2-7; 8 bases are a match to TRBD2. This CDR3 is built from 15 residues. Losses at the gene ends were 5 bases for V and 4 bases for J; bases not matched to a gene: 10. The V gene's germline CDR1 is SGHTA and CDR2 FQGNSA. Supplemented by reference TRBV7-2 and TRBJ2-7, the full variable domain reads GAGVSQSPSNKVTEKGKDVELRCDPISGHTALYWYRQSLGQGLEFLIYFQGNSAPDKSGLPSDRFSAERTGGSVSTLTIQRTQQEDSAVYLCASSPTGSGIYEQYFGPGTRLTVT.

This clone has only a few counts. J is TRBJ2-7 and V is TRBV28; TRBD1 might be the D (5 bases). Deletions cut 8 bases from V and 2 bases from J, with 25 bases between. The CDR3 contains 17 residues. Germline CDR1 reads MDHEN; CDR2 reads SYDVKM. The CDR3 DNA reads TGTGCCAGCCCTCCGCAAAGGTCCTTATGGGGCGCCTACGAGCAGTACTTC. This translates into CASPPQRSLWGAYEQYF.

This sequence joins TRBV5-1 and TRBJ2-5; 10 bases agree with TRBD2. The length of the CDR3 is 17 residues. The trim removed 1 base at V and 2 bases at J, leaving 8 bases unmatched. Germline CDR1 SGHRS, CDR2 YFSETQ. In DNA form, the CDR3 reads TGCGCCAGCAGCTTGAGGCTAGCGGGGGAGCCACAAGAGACCCAGTACTTC. This codes for CASSLRLAGEPQETQYF.

This chain links TRBV14 with TRBJ2-2; 8 bases align to TRBD2. V was clipped by 1 base and J by 6 bases; unmatched bases: 4. The CDR3 is 15 residues long. Per germline, CDR1 SGHDN and CDR2 FVKESK. The CDR3 spells CASSQVGGAAGELFF. The CDR3 DNA is TGTGCCAGCAGCCAAGTCGGGGGGGCCGCCGGGGAGCTGTTTTTT. Full variable domain (rest looked up from reference TRBV14 and TRBJ2-2): EAGVTQFPSHSVIEKGQTVTLRCDPISGHDNLYWYRRVMGKEIKFLLHFVKESKQDESGMPNNRFLAERTGGTYSTLKVQPAELEDSGVYFCASSQVGGAAGELFFGEGSRLTVL.

The rearrangement links TRBV11-2 to TRBJ2-1; no firm D call. V was clipped by 1 base and J by 9 bases, with 16 bases between them. Germline V lookup: CDR1 SGHAT, CDR2 FQNNGV. The CDR3 has 15 residues. The CDR3 bases are TGTGCCAGCAGCTTAGCAGGTACTCGCTTAAGTGAGCAGTTCTTC. It codes for CASSLAGTRLSEQFF.

The chain couples TRBV9 to TRBJ2-2; tentatively, D is TRBD2 (6 bases). Trimming removed 0 bases from V and 7 bases from J, with 16 bases in between. CDR3 length equals 16 residues. The germline V gene encodes CDR1 SGDLS and CDR2 YYNGEE. The CDR3: CASSVALVLGGGELFF. CDR3 sequence (DNA): TGTGCCAGCAGCGTAGCGTTGGTCCTCGGGGGCGGGGAGCTGTTTTTT.

About this clone: A read error may account for a junction end that differs from germline. The V and J genes are TRBV28 and TRBJ1-2; D gene uncertain. Germline-derived CDR1 and CDR2 are MDHEN and SYDVKM. There are 12 residues in the CDR3. CDR3 sequence (DNA): TGTGCCAGCAGTTTACCCCTCGGGTTGTGTTCCTTC. It codes for CASSLPLGLCSF.

The chain carries TRBV25-1 and TRBJ1-2, with no clear D. V lost 0 bases and J 6 bases, leaving 14 bases between the germline ends. The V gene's germline CDR1 is MGHDK and CDR2 SYGVNS. The CDR3 contains 15 residues. In DNA form, the CDR3 reads TGTGCCAGCAGTGAATATACAATGGGCACTGATGGCTACACCTTC. Translating it yields CASSEYTMGTDGYTF.

Only one count was recorded for this clone. The chain links TRBV7-2 to TRBJ1-2; D may be TRBD1 (5 bases). This CDR3 comprises 12 residues. Trimming pared 11 bases from V and 4 bases from J, leaving 14 bases between. From germline, CDR1 is SGHTA and CDR2 FQGNSA. CDR3 amino acids: CAGGVGSYGYTF. CDR3 nucleotides: TGTGCCGGAGGGGTTGGTAGCTATGGCTACACCTTC.

The CDR3 nucleotides are TGTGCCAGCAGCCAGGGCGTGCAGTTCTTC. It is translated as CASSQGVQFF. The rearrangement uses TRBV7-8 and TRBJ2-1, with TRBD1 as a possible D gene (5 bases). The CDR3 length is 10 residues. V was pared by 5 bases and J by 12 bases, with 8 bases between. Germline-derived CDR1 and CDR2 are SGHVS and FQNEAQ.

The V and J genes are TRBV5-1 and TRBJ2-1; 8 nucleotides line up with TRBD2. V shed 4 bases and J 3 bases; nucleotides not matched to a gene: 9. The germline V gene has CDR1 SGHRS and CDR2 YFSETQ. The CDR3 consists of 16 residues. CDR3 DNA: TGCGCCAGCAGCCTCTCCACTAGCGGATACTACAATGAGCAGTTCTTC. It translates to CASSLSTSGYYNEQFF.

The gene calls are TRBV5-1 and TRBJ1-2; D might be TRBD1 (6 bases). Between the trimmed V and J ends, which lost 0 bases and 8 bases, there was a span of 14 bases. CDR3 length: 14 residues. Germline assignment: CDR1 SGHRS and CDR2 YFSETQ. The CDR3 bases are TGCGCCAGCAGCTTGGATGCGGGGGCGCGGGGCTACACCTTC. Residues: CASSLDAGARGYTF.

This clone was observed once. The J gene is TRBJ2-7, the V gene TRBV4-1; D possibly corresponds to TRBD2 (5 bases). The CDR3 has 14 amino acids. The V gene lost 3 bases and the J gene lost 1 base, with 10 bases spanning the gap. Germline V gives CDR1 MGHRA, CDR2 YSYEKL. The CDR3 DNA follows: TGCGCCAGCAGCCAGCCTAGCCATTCCTACGAGCAGTACTTC. Amino acid sequence: CASSQPSHSYEQYF.

The chain links TRBV15 to TRBJ2-7; 10 bases are a match to TRBD1. The V segment lost 3 bases and the J segment 6 bases; nucleotides outside the gene matches: 2. The germline V gene has CDR1 LNHNV and CDR2 YYDKDF (reference sequence). This CDR3 has 13 residues. CDR3 amino acids: CATSRRDRGEQYF. CDR3 in DNA: TGTGCCACCAGCAGGAGGGACAGGGGCGAGCAGTACTTC.

This clone was counted only a few times. The V gene is TRBV6-4, the J gene TRBJ2-3, with 11 bases lining up with TRBD2. CDR3 length: 15 amino acids. Germline-derived CDR1 and CDR2 are MRHNA and SNTAGT. Trimming removed 0 bases from V and 4 bases from J; junction bases left unmatched: 0. DNA of the CDR3: TGTGCCAGCAGTGACTCACTAGCGGGGGCAGATACGCAGTATTTT. Its protein is CASSDSLAGADTQYF.

This clone was observed a single time. The genes are TRBV28 and TRBJ1-2; D is ambiguous. With 4 bases removed from V and 4 bases from J, the gap between germline ends came to 4 bases. Germline V gene lookup returns CDR1 MDHEN and CDR2 SYDVKM. The CDR3 length is 11 residues. Written as DNA, the CDR3 is TGTGCCAGCAGTTCAGGCTATGGCTACACCTTC. It yields the protein CASSSGYGYTF.

This clone has a single count. DNA for the CDR3: TGCGCCAGCAGCTTGATGGAGGGGCGGACTGAAGCTTTCTTT. Translated: CASSLMEGRTEAFF. The V call is TRBV5-1, the J call TRBJ1-1, with D possibly TRBD1 on 5 matching bases. CDR3 size: 14 residues. The V end lost 1 base, the J end lost 5 bases, and 12 bases lay between the germline ends. Germline V gives CDR1 SGHRS, CDR2 YFSETQ.

The chain combines TRBV29-1 with TRBJ2-3, with TRBD2 as a possible D gene (6 bases). Germline V CDR1 and CDR2: SQVTM, ANQGSEA. Trimming pared 0 bases from V and 4 bases from J, leaving 14 bases between. This CDR3 spans 15 amino acids. The CDR3 nucleotides are TGCAGCGTTGAAGATCTAAGCGGGTACTCAGATACGCAGTATTTT. It yields the protein CSVEDLSGYSDTQYF.

This chain uses TRBV4-2 with TRBJ2-1; D ambiguous. Germline V gene sequence: CDR1 LGHNA, CDR2 YNFKEQ. This CDR3 is built from 15 residues. V was clipped by 2 bases and J by 0 bases, with 8 bases between them. CDR3: CASSQTRSSYNEQFF. The CDR3 nucleotides are TGTGCCAGCAGCCAAACAAGGAGCTCCTACAATGAGCAGTTCTTC.

The rearrangement uses TRBV7-2 and TRBJ2-7, with 7 bases matching TRBD2. This CDR3 has 16 residues. The germline gives CDR1 SGHTA, CDR2 FQGNSA. Losses at the gene ends were 1 base for V and 4 bases for J; bases not matched to a gene: 10. The CDR3: CASSLEGGAVQYEQYF. DNA of the CDR3: TGTGCCAGCAGCTTAGAGGGAGGGGCCGTCCAGTACGAGCAGTACTTC.